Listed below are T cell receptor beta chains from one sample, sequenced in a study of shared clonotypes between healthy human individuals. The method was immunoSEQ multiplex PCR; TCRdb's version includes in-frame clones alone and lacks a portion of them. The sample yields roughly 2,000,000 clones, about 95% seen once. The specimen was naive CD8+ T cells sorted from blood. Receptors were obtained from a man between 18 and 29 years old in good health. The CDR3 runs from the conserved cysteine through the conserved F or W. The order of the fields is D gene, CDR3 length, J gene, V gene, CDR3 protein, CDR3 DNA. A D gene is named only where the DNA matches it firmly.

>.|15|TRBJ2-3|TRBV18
CASSPPLRPSDTQYF
TGTGCCAGCTCACCACCTTTAAGGCCGTCGGATACGCAGTATTTT
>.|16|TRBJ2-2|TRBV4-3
CASSQEEGGGTGELFF
TGCGCCAGCAGCCAAGAAGAGGGAGGGGGCACCGGGGAGCTGTTTTTT
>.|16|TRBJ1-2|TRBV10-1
CASSESPPKGHYGYTF
TGCGCCAGCAGTGAGTCCCCGCCGAAGGGCCACTATGGCTACACCTTC
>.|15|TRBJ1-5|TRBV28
CASSFVKISNQPQHF
TGTGCCAGCAGTTTTGTGAAGATTAGCAATCAGCCCCAGCATTTT
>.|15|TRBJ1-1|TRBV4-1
CASSQGRSGKTEAFF
TGCGCCAGCAGCCAAGGACGATCCGGGAAAACTGAAGCTTTCTTT
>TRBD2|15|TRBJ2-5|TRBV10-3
CAISDRTSGEETQYF
TGTGCCATCAGTGACCGAACTAGCGGGGAAGAGACCCAGTACTTC
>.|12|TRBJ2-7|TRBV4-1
CASSPTGNEQYF
TGCGCCAGCAGCCCAACAGGGAACGAGCAGTACTTC
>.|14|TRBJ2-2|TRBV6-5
CASSTHGWTGELFF
TGTGCCAGCAGTACTCACGGGTGGACCGGGGAGCTGTTTTTT
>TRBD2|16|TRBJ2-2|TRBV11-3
CASSLGLAGGTGELFF
TGTGCCAGCAGCTTAGGACTAGCGGGCGGCACCGGGGAGCTGTTTTTT
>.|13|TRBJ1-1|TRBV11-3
CASSLGMNTEAFF
TGTGCCAGCAGCTTAGGGATGAACACTGAAGCTTTCTTT
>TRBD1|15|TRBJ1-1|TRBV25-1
CASSDPAGGDTEAFF
TGTGCCAGCAGTGACCCCGCAGGGGGCGATACTGAAGCTTTCTTT
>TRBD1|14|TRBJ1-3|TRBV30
CAWSGGQSGNTIYF
TGTGCCTGGAGTGGGGGACAGTCTGGAAACACCATATATTTT
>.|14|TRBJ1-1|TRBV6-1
CASSEEAMNTEAFF
TGTGCCAGCAGTGAGGAAGCTATGAACACTGAAGCTTTCTTT
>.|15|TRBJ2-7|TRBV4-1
CASSPGRGFGYEQYF
TGCGCCAGCAGCCCGGGCAGGGGCTTCGGCTACGAGCAGTACTTC
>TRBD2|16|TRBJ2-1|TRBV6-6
CASSPSGGRTYNEQFF
TGTGCCAGCAGTCCTAGCGGGGGTCGAACCTACAATGAGCAGTTCTTC